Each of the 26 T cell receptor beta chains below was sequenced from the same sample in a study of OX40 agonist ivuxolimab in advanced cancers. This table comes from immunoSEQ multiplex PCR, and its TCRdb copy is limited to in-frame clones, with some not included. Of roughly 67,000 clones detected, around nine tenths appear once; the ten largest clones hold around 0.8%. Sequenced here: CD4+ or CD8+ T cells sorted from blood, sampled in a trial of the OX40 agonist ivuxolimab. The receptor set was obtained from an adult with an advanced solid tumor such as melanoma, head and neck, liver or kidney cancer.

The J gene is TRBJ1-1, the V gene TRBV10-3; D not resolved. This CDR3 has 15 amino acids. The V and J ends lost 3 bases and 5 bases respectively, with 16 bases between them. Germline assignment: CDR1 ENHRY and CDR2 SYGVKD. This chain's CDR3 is CAISDWGERETEAFF. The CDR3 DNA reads TGTGCCATCAGTGATTGGGGTGAGCGGGAGACTGAAGCTTTCTTT.

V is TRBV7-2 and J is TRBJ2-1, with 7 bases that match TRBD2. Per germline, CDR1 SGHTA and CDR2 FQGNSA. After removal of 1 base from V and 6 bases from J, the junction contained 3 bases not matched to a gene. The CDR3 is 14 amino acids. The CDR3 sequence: CASSLGTSGNEQFF. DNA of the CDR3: TGTGCCAGCAGCTTAGGGACTAGTGGCAATGAGCAGTTCTTC.

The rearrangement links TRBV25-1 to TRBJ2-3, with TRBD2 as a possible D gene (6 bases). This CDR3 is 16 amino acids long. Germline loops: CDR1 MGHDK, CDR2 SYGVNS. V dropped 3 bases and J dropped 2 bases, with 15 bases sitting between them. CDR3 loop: CASSDPGGIPTDTQYF. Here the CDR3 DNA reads TGTGCCAGCAGTGACCCCGGGGGTATCCCCACAGATACGCAGTATTTT.

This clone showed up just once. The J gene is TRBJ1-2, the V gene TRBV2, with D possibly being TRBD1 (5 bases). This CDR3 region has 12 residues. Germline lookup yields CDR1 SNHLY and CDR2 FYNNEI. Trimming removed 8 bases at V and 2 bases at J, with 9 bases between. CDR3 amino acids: CASRAGNYGYTF. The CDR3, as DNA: TGTGCCAGCCGGGCAGGGAACTATGGCTACACCTTC.

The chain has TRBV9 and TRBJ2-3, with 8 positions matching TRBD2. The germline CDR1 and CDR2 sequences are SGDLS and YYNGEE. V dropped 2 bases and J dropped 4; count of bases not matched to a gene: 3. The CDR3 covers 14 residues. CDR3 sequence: CASSVSGNADTQYF. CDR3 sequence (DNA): TGTGCCAGCAGCGTTAGCGGGAACGCAGATACGCAGTATTTT.

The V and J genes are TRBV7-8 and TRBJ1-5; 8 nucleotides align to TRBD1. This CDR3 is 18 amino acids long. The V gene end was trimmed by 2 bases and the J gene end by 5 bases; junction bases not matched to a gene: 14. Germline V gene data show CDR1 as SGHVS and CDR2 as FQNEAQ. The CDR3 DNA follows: TGTGCCAGCAGCTTAAGGAGGACAGGGAAAAGGACAGATCAGCCCCAGCATTTT. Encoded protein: CASSLRRTGKRTDQPQHF.

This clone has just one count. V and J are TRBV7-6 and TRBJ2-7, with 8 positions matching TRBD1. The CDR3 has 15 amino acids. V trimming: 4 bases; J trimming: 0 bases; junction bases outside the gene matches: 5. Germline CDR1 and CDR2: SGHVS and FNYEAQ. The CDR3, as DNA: TGTGCCAGCAGCTCAGGACAGGGTGCCTCCTACGAGCAGTACTTC. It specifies CASSSGQGASYEQYF.

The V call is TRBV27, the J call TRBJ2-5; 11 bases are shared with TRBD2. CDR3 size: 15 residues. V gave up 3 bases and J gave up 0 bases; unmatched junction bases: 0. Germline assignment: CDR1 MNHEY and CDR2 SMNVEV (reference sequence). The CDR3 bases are TGTGCCAGCAGTTTTAGCGGGGGGGACCAAGAGACCCAGTACTTC. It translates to CASSFSGGDQETQYF.

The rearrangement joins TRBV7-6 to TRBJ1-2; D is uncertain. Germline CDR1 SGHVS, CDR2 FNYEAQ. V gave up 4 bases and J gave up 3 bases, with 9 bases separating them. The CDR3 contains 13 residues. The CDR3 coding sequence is TGTGCCAGCAGCTCCGGAGGAGACTATGGCTACACCTTC. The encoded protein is CASSSGGDYGYTF.

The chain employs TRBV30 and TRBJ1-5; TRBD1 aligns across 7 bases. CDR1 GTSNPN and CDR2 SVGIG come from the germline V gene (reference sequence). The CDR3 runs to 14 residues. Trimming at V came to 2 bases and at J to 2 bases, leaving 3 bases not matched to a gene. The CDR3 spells CAWSSGGGNQPQHF. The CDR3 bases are TGTGCCTGGAGTTCAGGGGGAGGCAATCAGCCCCAGCATTTT.

CDR3 amino acids: CAWSSDNYGYTF. The CDR3 DNA follows: TGTGCCTGGAGTTCGGATAACTATGGCTACACCTTC. The rearrangement links TRBV30 to TRBJ1-2; D is undetermined. V was clipped by 2 bases and J by 1 base, with 5 bases between them. The CDR3 sequence is 12 residues long. Germline V gives CDR1 GTSNPN, CDR2 SVGIG (reference sequence).

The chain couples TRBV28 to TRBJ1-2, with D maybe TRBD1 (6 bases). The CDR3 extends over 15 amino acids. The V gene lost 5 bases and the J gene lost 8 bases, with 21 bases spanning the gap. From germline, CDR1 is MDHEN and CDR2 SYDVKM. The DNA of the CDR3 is TGTGCCAGCAGTAAGAAGGGGGGCATAACGAGGGGCTACACCTTC. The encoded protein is CASSKKGGITRGYTF.

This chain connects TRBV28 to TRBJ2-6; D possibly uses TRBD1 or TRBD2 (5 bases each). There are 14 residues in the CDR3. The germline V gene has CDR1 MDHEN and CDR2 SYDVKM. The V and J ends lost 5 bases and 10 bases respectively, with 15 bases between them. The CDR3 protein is CASSVDGTANVLTF. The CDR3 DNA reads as TGTGCCAGCAGTGTGGACGGGACCGCGAACGTCCTGACTTTC.

DNA for the CDR3: TGCAGCGGGGGGACAGCCACAGGGAATGAGCAGTTCTTC. Protein product: CSGGTATGNEQFF. The genes are TRBV29-1 and TRBJ2-1; 7 positions agree with TRBD1. This CDR3 spans 13 amino acids. V was pared by 7 bases and J by 7 bases, with 10 bases of the junction left unmatched. CDR1 is SQVTM and CDR2 is ANQGSEA in the germline V gene.

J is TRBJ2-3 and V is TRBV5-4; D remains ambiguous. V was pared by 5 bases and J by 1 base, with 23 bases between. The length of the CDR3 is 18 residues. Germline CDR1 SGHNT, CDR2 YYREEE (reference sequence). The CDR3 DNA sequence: TGTGCCAGCAGTCCCACCCTCTATATATATGGGGGCACAGATACGCAGTATTTT. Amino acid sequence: CASSPTLYIYGGTDTQYF.

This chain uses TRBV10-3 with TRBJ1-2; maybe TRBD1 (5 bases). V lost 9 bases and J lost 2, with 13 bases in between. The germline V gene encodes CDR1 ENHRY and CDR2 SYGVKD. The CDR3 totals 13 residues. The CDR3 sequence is CAIGGTRNYGYTF. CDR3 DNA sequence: TGTGCCATTGGTGGGACTCGGAACTATGGCTACACCTTC.

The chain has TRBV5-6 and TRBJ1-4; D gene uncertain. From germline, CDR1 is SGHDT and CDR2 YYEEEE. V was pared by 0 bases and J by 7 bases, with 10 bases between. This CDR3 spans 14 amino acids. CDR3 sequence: CASSLDQQSEKLFF. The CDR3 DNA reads TGTGCCAGCAGCTTGGACCAGCAATCTGAAAAACTGTTTTTT. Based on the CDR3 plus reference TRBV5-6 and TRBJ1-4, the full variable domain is DAGVTQSPTHLIKTRGQQVTLRCSPKSGHDTVSWYQQALGQGPQFIFQYYEEEERQRGNFPDRFSGHQFPNYSSELNVNALLLGDSALYLCASSLDQQSEKLFFGSGTQLSVL.

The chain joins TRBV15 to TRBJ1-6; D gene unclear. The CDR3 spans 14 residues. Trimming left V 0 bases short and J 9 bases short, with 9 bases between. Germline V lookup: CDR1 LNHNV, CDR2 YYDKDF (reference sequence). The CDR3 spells CATSRDAQPSPLHF. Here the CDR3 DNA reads TGTGCCACCAGCAGAGATGCCCAGCCTTCACCCCTCCACTTT.

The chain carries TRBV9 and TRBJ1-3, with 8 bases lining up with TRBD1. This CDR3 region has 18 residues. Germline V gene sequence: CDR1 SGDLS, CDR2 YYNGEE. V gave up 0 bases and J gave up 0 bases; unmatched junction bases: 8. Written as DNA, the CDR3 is TGTGCCAGCAGCGTAGGGGCACAGGGGGGATCCTCTGGAAACACCATATATTTT. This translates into CASSVGAQGGSSGNTIYF. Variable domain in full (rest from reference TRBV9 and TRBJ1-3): DSGVTQTPKHLITATGQRVTLRCSPRSGDLSVYWYQQSLDQGLQFLIQYYNGEERAKGNILERFSAQQFPDLHSELNLSSLELGDSALYFCASSVGAQGGSSGNTIYFGEGSWLTVV.

The CDR3 nucleotides are TGTGCCACCCGGGACGATGGAAACACCATATATTTT. Amino acids: CATRDDGNTIYF. The chain is built from TRBV28 and TRBJ1-3; possibly TRBD1 for D (5 bases). Trimming took off 10 bases at V and 3 bases at J, with 10 bases between the two ends. The CDR3 runs 12 residues. Germline V CDR1 and CDR2: MDHEN, SYDVKM. Using reference TRBV28 and TRBJ1-3 for the parts outside the CDR3, the full variable domain is DVKVTQSSRYLVKRTGEKVFLECVQDMDHENMFWYRQDPGLGLRLIYFSYDVKMKEKGDIPEGYSVSREKKERFSLILESASTNQTSMYLCATRDDGNTIYFGEGSWLTVV.

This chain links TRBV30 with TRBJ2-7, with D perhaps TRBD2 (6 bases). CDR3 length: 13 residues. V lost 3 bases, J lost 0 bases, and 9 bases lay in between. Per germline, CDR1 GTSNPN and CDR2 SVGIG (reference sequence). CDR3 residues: CAWRQGGSYEQYF. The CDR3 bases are TGTGCCTGGAGGCAGGGAGGCTCCTACGAGCAGTACTTC. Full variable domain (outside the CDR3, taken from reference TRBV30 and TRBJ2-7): SQTIHQWPATLVQPVGSPLSLECTVEGTSNPNLYWYRQAAGRGLQLLFYSVGIGQISSEVPQNLSASRPQDRQFILSSKKLLLSDSGFYLCAWRQGGSYEQYFGPGTRLTVT.

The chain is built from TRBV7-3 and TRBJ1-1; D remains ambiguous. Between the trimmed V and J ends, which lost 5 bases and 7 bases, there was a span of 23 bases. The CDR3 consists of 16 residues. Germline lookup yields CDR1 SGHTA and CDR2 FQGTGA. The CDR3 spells CASSRQSDPVGGEAFF. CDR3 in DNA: TGTGCCAGCAGCCGCCAATCGGACCCGGTGGGTGGTGAAGCTTTCTTT.

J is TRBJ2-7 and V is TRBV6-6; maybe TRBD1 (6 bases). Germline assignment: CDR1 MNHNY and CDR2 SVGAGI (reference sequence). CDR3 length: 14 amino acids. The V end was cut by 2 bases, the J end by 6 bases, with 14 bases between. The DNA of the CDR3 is TGTGCCAGCAGTTACCGACAGGAACCCTCCGAGCAGTACTTC. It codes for CASSYRQEPSEQYF.

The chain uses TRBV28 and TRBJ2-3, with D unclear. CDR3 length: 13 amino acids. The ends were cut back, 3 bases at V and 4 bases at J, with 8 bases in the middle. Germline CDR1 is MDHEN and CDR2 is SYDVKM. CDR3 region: CASSLSAPDTQYF. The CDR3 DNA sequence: TGTGCCAGCAGTTTGTCAGCCCCAGATACGCAGTATTTT.

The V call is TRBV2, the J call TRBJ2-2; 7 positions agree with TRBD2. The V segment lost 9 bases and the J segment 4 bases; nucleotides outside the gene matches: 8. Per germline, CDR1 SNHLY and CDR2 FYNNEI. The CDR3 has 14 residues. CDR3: CASLGLAVTGELFF. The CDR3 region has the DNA TGTGCCAGTCTAGGGCTAGCGGTCACCGGGGAGCTGTTTTTT.

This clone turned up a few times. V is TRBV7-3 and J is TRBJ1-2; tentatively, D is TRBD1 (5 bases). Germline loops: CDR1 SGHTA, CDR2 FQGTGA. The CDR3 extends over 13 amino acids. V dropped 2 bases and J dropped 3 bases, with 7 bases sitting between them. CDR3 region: CASSLGGDYGYTF. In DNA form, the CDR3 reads TGTGCCAGCAGCTTAGGGGGGGACTATGGCTACACCTTC.